What follows describes a single T cell receptor (beta chain). Its specificity is unknown. Time point here: patch test 2, 6 weeks after DPC sensitization. Treatment noted: therapeutic diphenylcyclopropenone sensitization with weekly scalp DPC. The germline V gene encodes CDR1 MGHRA and CDR2 YSYEKL. V lost 1 base to trimming and J lost 2 bases, with 15 bases between them. The CDR3 is made up of 17 amino acids. These data come from a study of human T cells and chemical hapten exposure. At the level of the study: Minor pooled library volume differences mainly drove per-sample TCR yield variation. Study findings and constraints: Alopecia affected the donors, so their immune response may differ from healthy people's.

TCRdb redid the calling of the RACE reads with MiXCR, one entry per CDR3 protein. The sample lists 350,000 to 400,000 distinct CDR3 sequences; roughly 6.3% were seen once. The sequence was obtained from a woman under 30 with alopecia areata. Some clones in this sample may be carry-over from other donors' samples. The material sequenced was whole blood, taken in connection with sensitization to the hapten diphenylcyclopropenone (DPC). The V gene is TRBV4-1, the J gene TRBJ2-1, with a tentative D call TRBD1 (5 bases). The CDR3 spells CASSQAFRANPYNEQFF. The CDR3 DNA is TGCGCCAGCAGCCAAGCCTTCAGGGCCAATCCCTACAATGAGCAGTTCTTC.